This T cell receptor (beta chain) was recorded in a study of blood T cell repertoires in COVID-19. Study summary: T cells, B-cell-depleted T cells, or PBMCs supplied cDNA or gDNA.

Across roughly 25 US areas, participants ranged in age from about 18 to 90 years. TCRdb's copy holds only in-frame clones and misses some; the assay was immunoSEQ multiplex PCR. Of 350,000 to 400,000 clones listed, 89% are singletons. The CDR3 runs to 16 residues. Germline V gene lookup returns CDR1 SQVTM and CDR2 ANQGSEA. V shed 2 bases and J shed 0 bases, with 14 bases lying between them. The J gene is TRBJ1-3, the V gene TRBV29-1, with D tentatively TRBD1 (5 bases). The receptor was derived from a woman between 25 and 40 years old who had recovered from COVID-19. The sequencing sample was made of PBMCs or T cells enriched from blood (not recorded which). The CDR3 region is CSVELIRGSSGNTIYF. The CDR3 DNA follows: TGCAGCGTTGAATTAATTAGGGGCAGCTCTGGAAACACCATATATTTT.